Listed below are T cell receptor beta chains from one sample, sequenced in a study of T cells after yellow fever vaccination. TCRdb reanalysed the 5' RACE reads using MiXCR and keeps one entry per CDR3 protein. The sample has some 400,000 distinct CDR3 sequences, more than 5.5% seen once. The material was PBMCs, obtained 5 days after the yellow fever booster vaccination. These receptors were taken from a man aged 30 to 39 who received the YFV17D yellow fever vaccine. The CDR3 runs from the conserved cysteine through the conserved F or W. A D gene is named only where the DNA matches it firmly. Expanded clones get a size class; other rows say once, few or many, or leave the size out.

D gene	clone size	V gene	J gene	CDR3 protein	CDR3 DNA
TRBD2	few	TRBV29-1	TRBJ2-2	CSGSGSTGELFF	TGCAGCGGGAGCGGGAGTACCGGGGAGCTGTTTTTT
TRBD2	few	TRBV5-4	TRBJ2-5	CASRGTSGRTQETQYF	TGTGCCAGCAGGGGGACTAGCGGGAGGACGCAAGAGACCCAGTACTTC
TRBD2	many	TRBV12-3/TRBV12-4	TRBJ2-7	CASTASGTLVRTHYEQYF	TGTGCCAGCACCGCTAGCGGCACCCTCGTGCGGACCCACTACGAGCAGTACTTC
TRBD1	.	TRBV5-1	TRBJ2-3	CASSPGTTGGTDTQYF	TGCGCCAGCAGCCCGGGAACCACAGGGGGTACAGATACGCAGTATTTT
.	.	TRBV5-4	TRBJ2-7	CASSPGEQTYEQYF	TGTGCCAGCAGCCCGGGGGAACAGACGTACGAGCAGTACTTC
TRBD1	many	TRBV10-3	TRBJ2-5	CAIRGRTGMGETQYF	TGTGCCATCAGAGGACGGACAGGGATGGGAGAGACCCAGTACTTC
.	many	TRBV7-9	TRBJ1-3	CASSPGLHSGNTIYF	TGTGCCAGCAGCCCCGGCCTACACTCTGGAAACACCATATATTTT
TRBD2	.	TRBV20-1	TRBJ2-3	CCASGDGAGVTDTQYF	TGCTGTGCTAGCGGTGATGGAGCGGGAGTAACAGATACGCAGTATTTT
.	.	TRBV7-3	TRBJ2-1	CASSSQSAGNEQFF	TGTGCCAGCAGCAGCCAGTCAGCCGGCAATGAGCAGTTCTTC
.	many	TRBV7-2	TRBJ2-7	CASSLVRQSYEQYF	TGTGCCAGCAGCTTAGTTCGCCAGTCCTACGAGCAGTACTTC
.	many	TRBV6-2/TRBV6-3	TRBJ2-7	CASRLFDSGEQYF	TGTGCCAGCAGACTCTTCGACAGCGGGGAGCAGTACTTC
.	many	TRBV27	TRBJ2-5	CASSSLRKGETQYF	TGTGCCAGCAGCTCTCTAAGAAAGGGGGAGACCCAGTACTTC
.	many	TRBV4-3	TRBJ1-1	CASSHDRSTEAFF	TGCGCCAGCAGCCACGACAGGTCCACTGAAGCTTTCTTT
.	.	TRBV7-2	TRBJ2-1	CASSLVRLTGAEQFF	TGTGCCAGCAGCTTAGTTAGACTAACGGGTGCGGAGCAGTTCTTC
.	few	TRBV7-9	TRBJ2-1	CASSLARAPEQFF	TGTGCCAGCAGCTTAGCGAGGGCGCCCGAGCAGTTCTTC
.	few	TRBV21-1	TRBJ2-3	CASRGSTDTQYF	TGTGCCAGCAGGGGCTCCACAGATACGCAGTATTTT
TRBD1	few	TRBV5-5	TRBJ2-1	CASRKQGEAIGFF	TGTGCCAGCAGAAAACAGGGGGAGGCCATCGGGTTCTTC
TRBD2	few	TRBV7-8	TRBJ2-1	CASNPVSGSSYNEQFF	TGTGCCAGCAACCCCGTTAGCGGGAGTTCCTACAATGAGCAGTTCTTC
.	.	TRBV12-3/TRBV12-4	TRBJ1-5	CASTLGRGGWQPQHF	TGTGCCAGCACCCTTGGGAGGGGAGGGTGGCAGCCCCAGCATTTT
.	few	TRBV15	TRBJ1-1	CATSPVRVAEAFF	TGTGCCACCAGCCCCGTTCGGGTAGCTGAAGCTTTCTTT
.	many	TRBV29-1	TRBJ1-1	CSVVGGTEAFF	TGCAGCGTTGTGGGCGGCACTGAAGCTTTCTTT
TRBD1	many	TRBV10-2	TRBJ2-1	CASSRQGSSYNEQFF	TGCGCCAGCAGCCGACAGGGGAGCTCCTACAATGAGCAGTTCTTC
.	few	TRBV7-2	TRBJ1-5	CASSFVQGYQPQHF	TGTGCCAGCAGCTTTGTACAGGGCTATCAGCCCCAGCATTTT
.	few	TRBV4-3	TRBJ2-2	CASSQDTIPFGPNTGELFF	TGCGCCAGCAGCCAAGATACTATTCCTTTCGGACCCAACACCGGGGAGCTGTTTTTT
TRBD2	many	TRBV18	TRBJ2-7	CASSPRAGGDEQYF	TGTGCCAGCTCACCACGAGCGGGAGGGGACGAGCAGTACTTC
.	many	TRBV6-1	TRBJ2-3	CASRGTLAGTDTQYF	TGTGCCAGCAGAGGGACCCTCGCCGGCACAGATACGCAGTATTTT
TRBD1	few	TRBV24-1	TRBJ2-5	CATSDWDSRETQYF	TGTGCCACCAGTGATTGGGACAGTAGAGAGACCCAGTACTTC
TRBD1	few	TRBV7-2	TRBJ1-2	CASSLGTGWDGYTF	TGTGCCAGCAGCTTAGGGACAGGGTGGGATGGCTACACCTTC
.	few	TRBV7-9	TRBJ2-1	CASSLDGDGGSYNEQFF	TGTGCCAGCAGCTTAGATGGAGACGGGGGATCCTACAATGAGCAGTTCTTC
TRBD1	few	TRBV7-3	TRBJ2-4	CASRTGANIQYF	TGTGCCAGTAGGACAGGGGCGAACATTCAGTACTTC
.	.	TRBV19	TRBJ2-1	CASSPSGGGLVSYNEQFF	TGTGCCAGTAGTCCTTCCGGGGGTGGGCTGGTGTCCTACAATGAGCAGTTCTTC
TRBD2	few	TRBV4-3	TRBJ2-3	CASSQDTSGSTDTQYF	TGCGCCAGCAGCCAAGACACTAGCGGGAGCACAGATACGCAGTATTTT
.	few	TRBV21-1	TRBJ2-7	CASTSALTSGSYEQYF	TGTGCCAGCACCTCCGCCTTGACTAGCGGGAGCTACGAGCAGTACTTC
.	few	TRBV4-2	TRBJ2-7	CASSQGPLEQYF	TGTGCCAGCAGCCAAGGTCCGCTGGAGCAGTACTTC
.	few	TRBV19	TRBJ2-7	CASSTGTPNYEQYF	TGTGCCAGTTCGACCGGGACACCGAACTACGAGCAGTACTTC
.	many	TRBV10-3	TRBJ2-2	CATGQTTGELFF	TGTGCCACAGGACAGACTACCGGGGAGCTGTTTTTT
TRBD1	many	TRBV20-1	TRBJ1-4	CSAGTTGFGEKLFF	TGCAGTGCTGGCACGACAGGGTTCGGTGAAAAACTGTTTTTT
.	few	TRBV14	TRBJ2-5	CASSQDWGKTQYF	TGTGCCAGCAGCCAAGATTGGGGAAAGACCCAGTACTTC
TRBD2	few	TRBV7-8	TRBJ2-2	CASSRLAPGELFF	TGTGCCAGCAGCCGACTAGCTCCCGGGGAGCTGTTTTTT
TRBD1	many	TRBV28	TRBJ2-7	CASSAWTGGGYEQYF	TGTGCCAGCAGTGCCTGGACAGGGGGCGGCTACGAGCAGTACTTC
.	many	TRBV5-1	TRBJ1-5	CASSLVPGHNQPQHF	TGCGCCAGCAGCTTGGTGCCAGGGCACAATCAGCCCCAGCATTTT
.	few	TRBV18	TRBJ1-1	CASSPIDTANTEAFF	TGTGCCAGCTCACCCATCGATACAGCGAACACTGAAGCTTTCTTT
.	.	TRBV4-2	TRBJ2-5	CASSQDPGNQETQYF	TGTGCCAGCAGCCAAGATCCGGGAAACCAAGAGACCCAGTACTTC
TRBD1	few	TRBV7-9	TRBJ2-7	CASSSRDRWLSEQYF	TGTGCCAGCAGCTCCAGGGACAGGTGGTTGTCCGAGCAGTACTTC
.	few	TRBV12-3/TRBV12-4	TRBJ2-2	CASRPESTGELFF	TGTGCCAGCAGGCCAGAGAGCACCGGGGAGCTGTTTTTT
.	once	TRBV9	TRBJ2-3	CASSAGAVASTDTQYF	TGTGCCAGCAGCGCAGGAGCTGTAGCTAGCACAGATACGCAGTATTTT
.	many	TRBV27	TRBJ2-7	CASRTTRSPNEQYF	TGTGCCAGCAGGACTACTAGATCACCAAACGAGCAGTACTTC
TRBD2	.	TRBV7-2	TRBJ2-1	CASSQGLAGGDNEQFF	TGTGCCAGCAGCCAGGGACTAGCGGGAGGGGACAATGAGCAGTTCTTC
.	.	TRBV30	TRBJ1-5	CALTTLGQPQHF	TGTGCCTTGACTACTCTGGGGCAGCCCCAGCATTTT
TRBD2	many	TRBV3-1	TRBJ2-1	CASRGGDPRHNEQFF	TGTGCCAGCAGGGGGGGGGACCCTCGACACAATGAGCAGTTCTTC